This T cell receptor beta chain was captured in a study of CXCR3-negative and CXCR3-positive naive CD8 T cells. Overall study findings and caveats: Naive CXCR3-positive cells had TRB CDR3s more hydrophobic than those of CXCR3-negative naive cells.

Preparation of TRB cDNA libraries relied on 5' RACE carrying UMI labels. Reprocessing the 5' RACE reads, TCRdb reports a single entry for every CDR3 protein and omits DNA. The record lists about 84,000 distinct CDR3 sequences, of which the ten most abundant hold roughly 0.62%. Naive CD8+ T lymphocytes were specified as CD45RO-CCR7+CD27+CD95-. On this clonotype: Its specificity is not known.

Input material: naive CXCR3+ CD8+ T cells from blood. Subset given: CD45RO-CCR7+CD27+CD95- naive CD8+ T cells expressing CXCR3 (TNR3+). The TCR comes from a human donor in good health. Some clones in this sample may be carry-over from other donors' samples.

The chain's CDR3 is CASSQGTSGGRYEQYF. V usage is TRBV7-6 and J usage is TRBJ2-7; TCRdb indicates TRBD2, and absent DNA this call remains unverified. The length of the CDR3 is 16 residues. The germline CDR1 and CDR2 sequences are SGHVS and FNYEAQ.